This section outlines one T cell receptor beta chain sequence together with its context. The antigen this receptor binds is unknown. Base qualities are not provided; no much larger clone lies one nucleotide away. From its cysteine to its phenylalanine, the CDR3 spans 14 amino acids. The CDR3 DNA has 42 bases and is translated from base 1. Trimming at the junction amounts to 3 bases on V and 6 bases on J, and the germline ends lie 14 bases apart. The germline V gene supplies CDR1 SGHTA and CDR2 FQGNSA. Library preparation employed 5' RACE. The second PCR ran for about 6 to 12 cycles and used a J-beta primer mix along with a sample-barcoded 5' primer. A unique molecular identifier was introduced onto each TCR beta cDNA molecule by a template-switch 5' adaptor carrying 12 random nucleotides. At least 2.5 million CDR3-containing paired-end reads were obtained from each sample. First-strand cDNA was synthesized from all RNA with the Mint cDNA synthesis kit, primed by a TRBC-specific oligonucleotide. All cDNA was treated with uracil-DNA glycosylase and then went through a first 18-cycle PCR with the universal primers M1SS and BC2_uni_R. Under the source paper's analysis protocol: For normalization, 1 million high-quality reads were randomly selected from each sample, with every read carrying a distinct molecular identifier. Instead of being binned into consensus sequences, reads that shared molecular identifiers were thrown out. CDR3 identification, clonotype clustering and error correction used MiTCR with a Q25 quality threshold and the strictest error-elimination algorithm. A nonparametric unseen species model with Euler transformation was used to estimate a lower bound on total TCR beta diversity. TCRdb redid the processing of the public reads, applying fastp at Q25 and MiXCR, and retained in-frame beta chains. All rows with the same CDR3 protein become a single entry with the most common DNA and genes. V and J calls and clone size were set by TCRdb, not the authors. Here the sample has around 1,900,000 distinct CDR3 sequences; approximately 40% occur a single time. The ten biggest clones cover roughly 24% of the sample.

The roughly 38 donors, aged about 6 to 100 years, were systemically healthy Caucasian individuals from Russia. Each donor gave around 9.9 milliliters of peripheral blood, collected into EDTA-treated Vacutainer tubes. Ficoll-Paque density-gradient centrifugation was used to isolate PBMCs, with at least 6 million obtained per sample. Total RNA, at least 6 micrograms per sample, was extracted from PBMCs with Trizol reagent. For every donor, flow cytometry on a PBMC aliquot measured the percentage of naive CD45RAhigh/CD27high T cells. This entry belongs to a study of blood T cells in healthy people across ages (dated by TCRdb to between 2015 and 2017). About the investigation overall: In model experiments, template switching captured about one uniquely barcoded TCR beta cDNA molecule for every two T cells. The donors were divided into four age groups: young (average roughly 17 years), middle-aged (over 35), aged (62) and long-lived (roughly 82). Donors of different ages were randomly distributed across sequencing lanes to avoid experimental bias. Using the same blood draw, the study looked at two additional independent replicas of 1 million unique cDNA reads for two donors, one aged 18 to 30 and the other aged 80 or older. The study measured age-related changes in TCR beta repertoire diversity using deep sequencing normalized with unique cDNA molecular identifiers. Findings and caveats that apply to the study as a whole: As age increased, observed TCR beta diversity per million T cells dropped in a roughly linear way, and a significant reduction was already evident by age roughly 40. Donor CMV infection status was unknown, potentially confounding age-related changes in expanded clonotypes. Estimates of total diversity based on one million sequenced T cells were considered lower bounds and underestimates. Compared with the aged group, more naive CD4+ T cells, fewer expanded clones and increased TCR diversity were shown by the long-lived group, suggesting age selection. A strong correlation was found between observed TCR beta diversity and the percentage of naive T cells measured by flow cytometry. Because profiling used bulk unsorted PBMCs, naive and antigen-experienced compartments could not be compared conclusively.

The sequence derives from a human donor in good health. The sequence links TRBV7-2 to TRBJ1-2; the D gene is perhaps TRBD1, on 5 matching bases. Input material: blood. The DNA sequence follows: TGTGCCAGCAGCTTTATCGGAGAAGGGGATGGCTACACCTTC. The resulting protein is CASSFIGEGDGYTF.